This TCR beta chain was sequenced in a study of blood T cell repertoires in COVID-19. Study overall: The United States, Italy and Spain were the sources of the acute and convalescent COVID-19 samples. PBMCs, B-cell-depleted T cells, or T cells were the source of the cDNA or gDNA that made up the material.

V was clipped by 6 bases and J by 4 bases, with 17 bases between them. This CDR3 region has 14 residues. The germline V gene has CDR1 SGHDT and CDR2 YYEEEE. Original processing notes: Reference gene primer amplification gave estimated nucleated cell counts. The protocol was immunoSEQ multiplex PCR, while the TCRdb copy is restricted to in-frame clones and leaves out a portion. The V and J calls and clone size are taken from that table; D and trimming were inferred from the DNA. The sample consists of 100,000 to 120,000 clones, about four fifths of them appearing once. V usage is TRBV5-6 and J usage is TRBJ2-7, with a tentative D call TRBD1 (6 bases). Sequenced input: peripheral blood. The receptor was isolated from a woman in her 70s with acute or convalescent COVID-19. CDR3 in amino acids: CASTRTEDQYEQYF. In DNA form, the CDR3 reads TGTGCCAGCACCCGGACAGAAGACCAATACGAGCAGTACTTC.